This T cell receptor beta chain was sequenced during a study of blood T cell repertoires in COVID-19. Germline V CDR1 and CDR2: MDHEN, SYDVKM. CDR3 size: 12 residues. The V end lost 6 bases, the J end lost 8 bases, and 13 bases lay between the germline ends. Original analysis: Reference gene primer amplification gave estimated nucleated cell counts. The table came from immunoSEQ multiplex PCR; TCRdb's copy has only in-frame clones and leaves some out. That table is the source of V, J and clone size, and D and trimming were worked out from the DNA. In the table there are under 85,000 clones, roughly 84% of which are singletons.

Sample: peripheral blood. The J gene is TRBJ1-2, the V gene TRBV28; D call uncertain. The receptor comes from a man aged 45-60 years with acute or convalescent COVID-19. CDR3 bases: TGTGCCAGCAGCCTCGGCGGAGCGGGCTACACCTTC. Translation: CASSLGGAGYTF.